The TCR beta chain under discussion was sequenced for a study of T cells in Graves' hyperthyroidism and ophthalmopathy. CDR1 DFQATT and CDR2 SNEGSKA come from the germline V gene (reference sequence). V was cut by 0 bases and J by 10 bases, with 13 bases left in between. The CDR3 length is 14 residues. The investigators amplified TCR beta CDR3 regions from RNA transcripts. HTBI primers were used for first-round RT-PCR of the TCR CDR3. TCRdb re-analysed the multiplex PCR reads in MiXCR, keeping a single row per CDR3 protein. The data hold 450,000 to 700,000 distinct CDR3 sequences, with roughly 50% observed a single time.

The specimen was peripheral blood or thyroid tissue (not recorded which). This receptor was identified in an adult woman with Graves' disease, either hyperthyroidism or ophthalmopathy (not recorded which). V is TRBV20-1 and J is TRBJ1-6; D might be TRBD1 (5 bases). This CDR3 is CSAREWGEHSPLHF. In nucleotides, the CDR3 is TGCAGTGCTAGAGAGTGGGGGGAGCACTCACCCCTCCACTTT.